This T cell receptor beta chain was retrieved from a study of CD8 T cells in ankylosing spondylitis. Study findings and constraints: For ankylosing spondylitis blood, a TCR beta motif of under 10 highly homologous variants appeared characteristic. Reportedly, matched ankylosing spondylitis synovial fluid was significantly enriched for disease-linked clones.

V shed 1 base and J 0 bases; nucleotides not matched to a gene: 6. The CDR3 runs to 17 residues. CDR1 is SEHNR, CDR2 FQNEAQ, per germline (reference sequence). MiXCR, run by TCRdb on the 5' RACE reads, gives a single entry per CDR3 protein. The data hold under 300,000 distinct CDR3 sequences, with around a tenth observed a single time. Details on this clonotype: The antigen is undetermined.

The gene calls are TRBV7-9 and TRBJ2-1, with 7 bases identical to TRBD2. The clonotype originates from a male donor with ankylosing spondylitis or in good health (not recorded which). The specimen sequenced was blood, either unsorted or a sorted T cell fraction (not recorded which). CDR3: CASSLGTGTNSYNEQFF. The DNA for the CDR3 is TGTGCCAGCAGCTTAGGGACCGGGACTAACTCCTACAATGAGCAGTTCTTC.